The 19 T cell receptor beta chains listed next were all sequenced from one sample in a study of blood T cell repertoires in COVID-19. Here immunoSEQ multiplex PCR was the method, and the copy in TCRdb shows in-frame clones only, minus some. Among 130,000 to 150,000 clones, less than 85% were seen once, and the ten largest hold roughly 8.3%. Sequencing was carried out using peripheral blood. The receptors were gathered from a woman at least 80 years old in a cohort sampled during active or convalescent COVID-19.

The genes are TRBV7-2 and TRBJ1-1; D remains ambiguous. The germline gives CDR1 SGHTA, CDR2 FQGNSA. The CDR3 has 14 amino acids. With 2 bases removed from V and 1 base from J, the gap between germline ends came to 8 bases. The DNA for the CDR3 is TGTGCCAGCAGCTTAACTAGGACGAACACTGAAGCTTTCTTT. It specifies CASSLTRTNTEAFF.

This clone was observed a few times. The chain uses TRBV10-1 and TRBJ2-1; tentative D call: TRBD2 (5 bases). Germline V gives CDR1 WNHNN, CDR2 SYGVQD (reference sequence). V lost 0 bases and J 1 base, leaving 31 bases between the germline ends. CDR3 length equals 23 residues. CDR3 nucleotide sequence: TGCGCCAGCAGTGAGTCTGTGGTCCTGGCCCTCCCCCCTTCAGCGGAATCCTACAATGAGCAGTTCTTC. It translates to CASSESVVLALPPSAESYNEQFF.

This clone was seen just once. This chain links TRBV29-1 with TRBJ1-2, with D possibly TRBD1 on 6 matching bases. CDR1 SQVTM and CDR2 ANQGSEA come from the germline V gene. V lost 4 bases, J lost 4 bases, and 22 bases lay in between. The CDR3 sequence is 16 residues long. The CDR3 bases are TGCAGCGTTGTGGGCTCTGCCGGGACAAATACCTATGGCTACACCTTC. Residues: CSVVGSAGTNTYGYTF. Drawing the rest from reference TRBV29-1 and TRBJ1-2, the complete variable domain is SAVISQKPSRDICQRGTSLTIQCQVDSQVTMMFWYRQQPGQSLTLIATANQGSEATYESGFVIDKFPISRPNLTFSTLTVSNMSPEDSSIYLCSVVGSAGTNTYGYTFGSGTRLTVV.

V usage is TRBV6-5 and J usage is TRBJ1-4, with unresolved D. V was clipped by 10 bases and J by 4 bases, with 19 bases between them. The CDR3 has 15 amino acids. In germline, CDR1 is MNHEY, CDR2 SVGAGI. CDR3 protein: CANSIPGLINEKLFF. Written as DNA, the CDR3 is TGTGCCAATAGTATCCCCGGACTGATTAATGAAAAACTGTTTTTT.

The gene calls are TRBV9 and TRBJ2-7, with D unresolved. Germline CDR1 and CDR2: SGDLS and YYNGEE. The CDR3 has 14 residues. V shed 0 bases and J shed 0 bases, with 7 bases lying between them. The CDR3 coding sequence is TGTGCCAGCAGCGTAGCTACCCACTCCTACGAGCAGTACTTC. It is translated as CASSVATHSYEQYF.

The chain joins TRBV7-8 to TRBJ1-5, with 7 nucleotides matching TRBD1. CDR1 is SGHVS, CDR2 FQNEAQ, per germline. The CDR3 loop spans 16 amino acids. The J segment lost 4 bases and the V segment lost 3 bases, leaving 9 bases of the junction unmatched. CDR3: CASSLRVTGPNQPQHF. CDR3 coding DNA: TGTGCCAGCAGCTTGAGGGTGACAGGGCCTAATCAGCCCCAGCATTTT.

This clone was counted once. The chain recombines TRBV6-1 with TRBJ1-2; the D is unclear. Trimming left V 3 bases short and J 5 bases short, with 19 bases between. Looked up from germline, CDR1 is MNHNS and CDR2 is SASEGT. This CDR3 is 16 amino acids long. CDR3 residues: CASSDAGMAFVYGYTF. CDR3 bases: TGTGCCAGCAGTGACGCAGGCATGGCCTTTGTATATGGCTACACCTTC.

The chain combines TRBV7-9 with TRBJ1-2, with TRBD1 matching over 10 bases. The CDR3 covers 15 residues. Germline-derived CDR1 and CDR2 are SEHNR and FQNEAQ (reference sequence). With V trimmed by 5 bases and J by 7 bases, 10 bases remained unmatched. CDR3 sequence: CASSPGQGRVGGYTF. DNA for the CDR3: TGTGCCAGCAGCCCGGGACAGGGGAGGGTCGGTGGCTACACCTTC.

This sequence joins TRBV7-9 and TRBJ2-7; D is ambiguous. This CDR3 has 14 amino acids. Germline CDR1 and CDR2: SEHNR and FQNEAQ (reference sequence). V was trimmed by 5 bases and J by 2 bases, leaving 13 bases between them. The CDR3 protein is CASSRPDKTYEQYV. DNA of the CDR3: TGTGCCAGCAGCCGTCCTGACAAGACCTACGAGCAGTACGTC.

This rearrangement joins TRBV3-1 (or the pseudogene TRBV3-2) to TRBJ2-5, with 8 nucleotides matching TRBD2. J lost 1 base, V lost 4 bases, and 8 bases had no gene match. CDR1 is LGHDT and CDR2 is YNNKEL in the germline V gene (reference sequence). The CDR3 is 16 amino acids. CDR3 in DNA: TGTGCCAGCAGCCCACGGGGGCGGGGGGCCCAAGAGACCCAGTACTTC. Translation gives CASSPRGRGAQETQYF.

This clone has at least ten counts. The chain has TRBV28 and TRBJ1-5, with 7 bases identical to TRBD1. This CDR3 spans 15 amino acids. After removal of 6 bases from V and 4 bases from J, the junction contained 9 bases not matched to a gene. Germline loops: CDR1 MDHEN, CDR2 SYDVKM. This CDR3 reads CASRWPGGRNQPQHF. CDR3 in DNA: TGTGCCAGCAGGTGGCCAGGGGGTCGAAATCAGCCCCAGCATTTT.

This rearrangement joins TRBV5-5 to TRBJ2-1; D is possibly TRBD1 (6 bases). Germline assignment: CDR1 SGHKS and CDR2 YYEKEE (reference sequence). The CDR3 has 13 amino acids. V was shortened by 1 base and J by 7 bases, with 9 bases between the two germline ends. CDR3 DNA: TGTGCCAGCAGCTTGTACCAGGGGAATGAGCAGTTCTTC. Its translation: CASSLYQGNEQFF. Based on the CDR3 plus reference TRBV5-5 and TRBJ2-1, the full variable domain is DAGVTQSPTHLIKTRGQQVTLRCSPISGHKSVSWYQQVLGQGPQFIFQYYEKEERGRGNFPDRFSARQFPNYSSELNVNALLLGDSALYLCASSLYQGNEQFFGPGTRLTVL.

The V and J genes are TRBV30 and TRBJ1-2; the match to TRBD1 covers 8 bases. The germline V gene has CDR1 GTSNPN and CDR2 SVGIG (reference sequence). With V trimmed by 2 bases and J by 4 bases, 9 bases remained unmatched. The CDR3 is 15 residues long. The CDR3 DNA is TGTGCCTGGAGTCCCGACAGGGGCCGAGGCTATGGCTACACCTTC. This codes for CAWSPDRGRGYGYTF.

The chain recombines TRBV7-8 with TRBJ1-2, with D possibly being TRBD1 (5 bases). The CDR3 has 13 residues. V was clipped by 5 bases and J by 12 bases, with 19 bases between them. Germline CDR1 and CDR2: SGHVS and FQNEAQ. As DNA, the CDR3 is TGTGCCAGCAGCCAGAGGCGGGACCGGACCCACACCTTC. It specifies CASSQRRDRTHTF.

This chain connects TRBV9 to TRBJ1-6; 11 bases map to TRBD1. The CDR3 covers 18 residues. Germline V gene data show CDR1 as SGDLS and CDR2 as YYNGEE. V gave up 3 bases and J gave up 0 bases; unmatched junction bases: 5. The CDR3 DNA sequence: TGTGCCAGCAGCGCCGGGACAGGGGGTATCTCCTATAATTCACCCCTCCACTTT. Its protein product is CASSAGTGGISYNSPLHF.

This sequence joins TRBV5-1 and TRBJ1-1; D gene uncertain. Germline CDR1 and CDR2: SGHRS and YFSETQ. This CDR3 has 13 amino acids. The V end lost 2 bases, the J end lost 5 bases, and 10 bases lay between the germline ends. The CDR3 DNA reads TGCGCCAGCAGCTTCGGCCAGAGGACTGAAGCTTTCTTT. Its translation: CASSFGQRTEAFF. Using reference TRBV5-1 and TRBJ1-1 for the parts outside the CDR3, the full variable domain is KAGVTQTPRYLIKTRGQQVTLSCSPISGHRSVSWYQQTPGQGLQFLFEYFSETQRNKGNFPGRFSGRQFSNSRSEMNVSTLELGDSALYLCASSFGQRTEAFFGQGTRLTVV.

The CDR3 spells CATSSRARGEREKLFF. CDR3 nucleotide sequence: TGTGCCACCAGCTCGAGGGCGAGAGGCGAACGTGAAAAACTGTTTTTT. J is TRBJ1-4 and V is TRBV15; D uncertain. V dropped 5 bases and J dropped 7 bases, with 20 bases sitting between them. The germline V gene has CDR1 LNHNV and CDR2 YYDKDF (reference sequence). The CDR3 loop spans 16 amino acids.

The rearrangement joins TRBV5-5 to TRBJ1-5; D remains ambiguous. V lost 3 bases and J lost 2, with 12 bases in between. The CDR3 has 15 amino acids. Germline V CDR1 and CDR2: SGHKS, YYEKEE (reference sequence). This chain's CDR3 is CASSSGREGNQPQHF. The CDR3 bases are TGTGCCAGCAGCTCGGGGAGGGAAGGCAATCAGCCCCAGCATTTT.

The rearrangement joins TRBV5-4 to TRBJ1-5; no firm D call. Germline V gene lookup returns CDR1 SGHNT and CDR2 YYREEE (reference sequence). The CDR3 spans 13 residues. The V end was cut by 0 bases, the J end by 6 bases, with 7 bases between. This chain's CDR3 is CASSLAGGQPQHF. CDR3 DNA sequence: TGTGCCAGCAGCTTGGCCGGAGGTCAGCCCCAGCATTTT.